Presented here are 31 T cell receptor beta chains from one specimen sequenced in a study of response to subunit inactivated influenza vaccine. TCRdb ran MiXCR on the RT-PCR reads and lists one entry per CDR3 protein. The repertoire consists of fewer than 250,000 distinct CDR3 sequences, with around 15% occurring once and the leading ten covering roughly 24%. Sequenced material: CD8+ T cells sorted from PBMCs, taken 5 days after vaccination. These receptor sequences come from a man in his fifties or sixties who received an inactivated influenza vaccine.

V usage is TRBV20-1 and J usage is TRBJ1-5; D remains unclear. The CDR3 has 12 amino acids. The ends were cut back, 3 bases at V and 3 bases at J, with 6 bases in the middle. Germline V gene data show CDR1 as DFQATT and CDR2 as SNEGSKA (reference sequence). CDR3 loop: CSASPFNQPQHF. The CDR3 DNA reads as TGCAGTGCTAGTCCCTTCAATCAGCCCCAGCATTTT.

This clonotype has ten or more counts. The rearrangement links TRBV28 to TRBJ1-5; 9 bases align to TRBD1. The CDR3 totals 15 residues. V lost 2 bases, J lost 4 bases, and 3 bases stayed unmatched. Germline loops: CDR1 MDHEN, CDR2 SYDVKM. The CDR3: CASSLRGQGNQPQHF. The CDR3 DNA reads TGTGCCAGCAGTTTACGGGGACAGGGTAATCAGCCCCAGCATTTT.

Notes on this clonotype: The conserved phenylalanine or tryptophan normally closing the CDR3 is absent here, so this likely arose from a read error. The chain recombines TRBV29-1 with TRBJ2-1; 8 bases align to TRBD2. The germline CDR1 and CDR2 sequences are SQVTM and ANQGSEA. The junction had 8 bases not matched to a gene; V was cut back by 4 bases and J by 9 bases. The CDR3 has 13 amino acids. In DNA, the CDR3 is TGCAGCGTTGCGATAGCGGGAAGTTCTGAGCAGTTCTTA. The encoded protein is CSVAIAGSSEQFL.

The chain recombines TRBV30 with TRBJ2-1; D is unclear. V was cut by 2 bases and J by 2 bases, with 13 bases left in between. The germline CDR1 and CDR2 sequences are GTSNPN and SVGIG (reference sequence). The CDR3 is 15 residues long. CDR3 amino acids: CAWSQDRVAYNEQFF. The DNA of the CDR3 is TGTGCCTGGAGTCAGGACCGTGTTGCCTACAATGAGCAGTTCTTC.

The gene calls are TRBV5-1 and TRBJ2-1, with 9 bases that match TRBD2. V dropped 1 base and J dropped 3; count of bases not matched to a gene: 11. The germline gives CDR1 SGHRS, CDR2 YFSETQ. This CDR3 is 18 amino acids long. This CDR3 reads CASSLSNRLADIYNEQFF. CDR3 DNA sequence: TGCGCCAGCAGCTTGTCAAACAGACTAGCGGACATCTACAATGAGCAGTTCTTC.

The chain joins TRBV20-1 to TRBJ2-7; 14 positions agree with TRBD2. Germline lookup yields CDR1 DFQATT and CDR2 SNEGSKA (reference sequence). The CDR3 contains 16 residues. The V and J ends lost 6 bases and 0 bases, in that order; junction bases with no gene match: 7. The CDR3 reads CSAERGLAGVSYEQYF. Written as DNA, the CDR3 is TGCAGTGCCGAGAGGGGACTAGCGGGAGTCTCCTACGAGCAGTACTTC.

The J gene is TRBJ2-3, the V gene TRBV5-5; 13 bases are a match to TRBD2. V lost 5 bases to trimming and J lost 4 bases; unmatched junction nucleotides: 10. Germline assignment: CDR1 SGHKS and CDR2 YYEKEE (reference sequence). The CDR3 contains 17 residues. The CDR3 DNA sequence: TGTGCCAGCAGACCCCTCCCCGGACTAGCGGGGGCAGATACGCAGTATTTT. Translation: CASRPLPGLAGADTQYF. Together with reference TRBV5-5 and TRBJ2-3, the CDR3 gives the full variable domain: DAGVTQSPTHLIKTRGQQVTLRCSPISGHKSVSWYQQVLGQGPQFIFQYYEKEERGRGNFPDRFSARQFPNYSSELNVNALLLGDSALYLCASRPLPGLAGADTQYFGPGTRLTVL.

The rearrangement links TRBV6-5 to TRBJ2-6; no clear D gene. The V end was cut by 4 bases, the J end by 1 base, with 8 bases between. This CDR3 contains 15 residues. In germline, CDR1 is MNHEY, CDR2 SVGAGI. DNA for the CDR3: TGTGCCAGCAGTTGGTTAGGTTCTGGGGCCAACGTCCTGACTTTC. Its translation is CASSWLGSGANVLTF.

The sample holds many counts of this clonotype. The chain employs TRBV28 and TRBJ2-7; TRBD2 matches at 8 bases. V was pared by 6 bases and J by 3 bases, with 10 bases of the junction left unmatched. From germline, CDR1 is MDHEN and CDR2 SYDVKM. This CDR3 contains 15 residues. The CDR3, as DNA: TGTGCCAGCAGCCAAGAACGGGGGGGATACTACGAGCAGTACTTC. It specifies CASSQERGGYYEQYF.

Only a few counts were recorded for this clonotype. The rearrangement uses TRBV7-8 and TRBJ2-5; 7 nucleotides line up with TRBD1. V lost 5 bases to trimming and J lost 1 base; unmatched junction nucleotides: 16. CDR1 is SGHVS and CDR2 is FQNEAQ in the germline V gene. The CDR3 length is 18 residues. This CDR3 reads CASSVTRATGIVQETQYF. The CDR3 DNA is TGTGCCAGCAGCGTCACGAGGGCGACAGGGATAGTCCAAGAGACCCAGTACTTC.

DNA for the CDR3: TGTGCCAGCAGCTTTTCTAGCGGGAGGTATGAGCAGTTCTTC. This gives the protein CASSFSSGRYEQFF. The chain joins TRBV11-2 to TRBJ2-1; 11 nucleotides match TRBD2. CDR3 length equals 14 residues. J was trimmed by 8 bases and V by 3 bases; bases with no gene match: 3. The germline gives CDR1 SGHAT, CDR2 FQNNGV.

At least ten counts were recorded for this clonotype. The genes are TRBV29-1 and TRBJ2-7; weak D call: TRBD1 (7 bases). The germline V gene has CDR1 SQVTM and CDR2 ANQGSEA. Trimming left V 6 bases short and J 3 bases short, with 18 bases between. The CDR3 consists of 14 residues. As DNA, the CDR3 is TGCAGCGTCGGGATGACAGGGCGGGACTACGAGCAGTACTTC. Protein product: CSVGMTGRDYEQYF.

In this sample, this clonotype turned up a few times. DNA of the CDR3: TGCGCCAGCAGCTTGGTTGGGACAGCCTACGAGCAGTACTTC. Protein sequence: CASSLVGTAYEQYF. The chain combines TRBV5-1 with TRBJ2-7; 7 bases are a match to TRBD1. After removal of 0 bases from V and 2 bases from J, the junction contained 2 bases not matched to a gene. CDR1 SGHRS and CDR2 YFSETQ come from the germline V gene. The CDR3 length is 14 residues. Using reference TRBV5-1 and TRBJ2-7 for the parts outside the CDR3, the full variable domain is KAGVTQTPRYLIKTRGQQVTLSCSPISGHRSVSWYQQTPGQGLQFLFEYFSETQRNKGNFPGRFSGRQFSNSRSEMNVSTLELGDSALYLCASSLVGTAYEQYFGPGTRLTVT.

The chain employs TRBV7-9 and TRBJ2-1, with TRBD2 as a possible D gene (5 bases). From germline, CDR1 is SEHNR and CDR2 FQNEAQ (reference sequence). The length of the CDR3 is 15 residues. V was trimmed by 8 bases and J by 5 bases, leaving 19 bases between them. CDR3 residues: CASASGRSRNNEQFF. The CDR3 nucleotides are TGTGCCAGCGCCTCGGGAAGGTCGAGGAACAATGAGCAGTTCTTC.

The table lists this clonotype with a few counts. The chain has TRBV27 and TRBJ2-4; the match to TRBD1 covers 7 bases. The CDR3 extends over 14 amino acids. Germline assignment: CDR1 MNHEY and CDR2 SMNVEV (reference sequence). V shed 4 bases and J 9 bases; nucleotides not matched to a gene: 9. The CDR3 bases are TGTGCCAGCAGTTCCCTTGACAGGGATTCCATTCAGTACTTC. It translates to CASSSLDRDSIQYF.

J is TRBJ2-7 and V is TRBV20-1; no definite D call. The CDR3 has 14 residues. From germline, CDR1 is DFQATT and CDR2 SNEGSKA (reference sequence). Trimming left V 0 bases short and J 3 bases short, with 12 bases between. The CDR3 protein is CSARDKGTNYEQYF. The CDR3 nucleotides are TGCAGTGCTAGAGATAAAGGCACCAACTACGAGCAGTACTTC.

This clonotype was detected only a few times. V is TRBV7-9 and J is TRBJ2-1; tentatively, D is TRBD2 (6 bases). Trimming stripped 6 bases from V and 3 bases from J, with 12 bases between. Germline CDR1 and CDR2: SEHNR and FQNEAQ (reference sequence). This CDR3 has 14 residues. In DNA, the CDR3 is TGTGCCAGCAGAACAGGAGGGATCTACAATGAGCAGTTCTTC. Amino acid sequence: CASRTGGIYNEQFF.

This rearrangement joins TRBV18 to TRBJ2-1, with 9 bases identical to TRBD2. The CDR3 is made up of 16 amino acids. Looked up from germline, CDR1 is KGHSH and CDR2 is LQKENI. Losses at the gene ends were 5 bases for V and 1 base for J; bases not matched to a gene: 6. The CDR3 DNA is TGTGCCAGCTCAGGATTAGCGGGAGTGTCCTACAATGAGCAGTTCTTC. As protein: CASSGLAGVSYNEQFF. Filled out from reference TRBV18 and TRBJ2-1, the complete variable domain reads NAGVMQNPRHLVRRRGQEARLRCSPMKGHSHVYWYRQLPEEGLKFMVYLQKENIIDESGMPKERFSAEFPKEGPSILRIQQVVRGDSAAYFCASSGLAGVSYNEQFFGPGTRLTVL.

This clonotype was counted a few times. CDR3 protein: CSARDLDHSSYEQYF. CDR3 nucleotides: TGCAGTGCTAGAGATCTTGACCATAGCTCCTACGAGCAGTACTTC. The chain joins TRBV20-1 to TRBJ2-7; no clear D gene. Trimming stripped 0 bases from V and 0 bases from J, with 12 bases between. CDR1 and CDR2 (germline): DFQATT, SNEGSKA (reference sequence). The CDR3 contains 15 residues.

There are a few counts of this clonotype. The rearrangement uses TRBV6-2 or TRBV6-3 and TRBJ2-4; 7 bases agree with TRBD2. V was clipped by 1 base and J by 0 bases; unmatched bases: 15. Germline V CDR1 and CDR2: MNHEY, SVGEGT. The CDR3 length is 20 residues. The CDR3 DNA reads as TGTGCCAGCAGTTACTTTTTCGGCAGGGACTACCAGCTAGCCAAAAACATTCAGTACTTC. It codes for CASSYFFGRDYQLAKNIQYF.

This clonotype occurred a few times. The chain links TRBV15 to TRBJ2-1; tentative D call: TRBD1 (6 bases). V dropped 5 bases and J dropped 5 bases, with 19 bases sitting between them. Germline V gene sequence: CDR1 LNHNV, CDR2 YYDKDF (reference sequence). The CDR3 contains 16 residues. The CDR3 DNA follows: TGTGCCACCAGCGCACGCCGGGACATTGGGCACAATGAGCAGTTCTTC. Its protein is CATSARRDIGHNEQFF.

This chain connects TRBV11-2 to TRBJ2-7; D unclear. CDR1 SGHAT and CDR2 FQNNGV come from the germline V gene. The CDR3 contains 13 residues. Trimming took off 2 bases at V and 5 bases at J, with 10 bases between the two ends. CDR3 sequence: CASSLPPQNEQYF. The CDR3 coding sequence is TGTGCCAGCAGCTTACCCCCCCAGAACGAGCAGTACTTC.

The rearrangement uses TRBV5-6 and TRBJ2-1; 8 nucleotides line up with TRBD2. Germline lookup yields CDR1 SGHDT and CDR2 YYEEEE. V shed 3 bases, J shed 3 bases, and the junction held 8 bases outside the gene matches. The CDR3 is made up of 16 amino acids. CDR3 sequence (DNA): TGTGCCAGCAGCTACTATAGCGGGGCTTACTACAATGAGCAGTTCTTC. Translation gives CASSYYSGAYYNEQFF. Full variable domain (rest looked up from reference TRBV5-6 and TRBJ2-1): DAGVTQSPTHLIKTRGQQVTLRCSPKSGHDTVSWYQQALGQGPQFIFQYYEEEERQRGNFPDRFSGHQFPNYSSELNVNALLLGDSALYLCASSYYSGAYYNEQFFGPGTRLTVL.

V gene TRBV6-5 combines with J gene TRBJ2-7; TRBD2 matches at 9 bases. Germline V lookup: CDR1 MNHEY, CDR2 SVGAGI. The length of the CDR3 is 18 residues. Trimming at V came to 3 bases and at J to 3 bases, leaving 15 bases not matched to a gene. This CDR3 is CASSYLTGFSGRVYEQYF. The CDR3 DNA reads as TGTGCCAGCAGTTATCTGACAGGGTTTAGCGGGAGAGTCTACGAGCAGTACTTC.

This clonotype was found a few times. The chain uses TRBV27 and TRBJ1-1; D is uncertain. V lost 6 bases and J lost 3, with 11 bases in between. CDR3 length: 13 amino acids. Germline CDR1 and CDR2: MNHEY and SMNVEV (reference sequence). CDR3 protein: CASRKETDTEAFF. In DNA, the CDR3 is TGTGCCAGCAGGAAGGAAACTGACACTGAAGCTTTCTTT.

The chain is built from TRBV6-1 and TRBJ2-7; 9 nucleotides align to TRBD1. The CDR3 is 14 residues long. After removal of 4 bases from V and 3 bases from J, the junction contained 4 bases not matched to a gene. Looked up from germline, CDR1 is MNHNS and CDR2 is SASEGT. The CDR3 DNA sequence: TGTGCCAGCAGTGCCAGGGACAGGGTCTACGAGCAGTACTTC. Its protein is CASSARDRVYEQYF.

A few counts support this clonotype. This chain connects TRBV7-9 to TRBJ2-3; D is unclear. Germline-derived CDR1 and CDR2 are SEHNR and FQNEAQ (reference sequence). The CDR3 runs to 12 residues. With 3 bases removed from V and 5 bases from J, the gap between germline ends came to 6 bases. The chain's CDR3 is CASSFPLDTQYF. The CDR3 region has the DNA TGTGCCAGCAGCTTTCCCCTAGATACGCAGTATTTT.

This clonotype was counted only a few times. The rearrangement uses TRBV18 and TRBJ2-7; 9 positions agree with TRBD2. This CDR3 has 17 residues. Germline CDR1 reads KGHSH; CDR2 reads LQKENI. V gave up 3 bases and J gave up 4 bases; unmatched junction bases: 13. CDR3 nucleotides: TGTGCCAGCTCACCGCGTGAGACTAGCGGAGAGTATTACGAGCAGTACTTC. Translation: CASSPRETSGEYYEQYF.

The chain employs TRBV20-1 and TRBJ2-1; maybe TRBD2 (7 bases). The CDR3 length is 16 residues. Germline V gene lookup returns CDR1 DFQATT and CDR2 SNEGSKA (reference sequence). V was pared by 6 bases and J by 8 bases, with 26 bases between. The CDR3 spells CSATGRAGALRDEQFF. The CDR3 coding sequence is TGCAGTGCCACAGGGAGGGCGGGAGCCTTAAGGGATGAGCAGTTCTTC.

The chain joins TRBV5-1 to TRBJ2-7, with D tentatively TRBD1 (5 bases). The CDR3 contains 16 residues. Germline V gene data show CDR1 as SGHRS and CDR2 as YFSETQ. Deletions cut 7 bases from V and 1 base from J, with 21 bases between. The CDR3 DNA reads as TGCGCCAGCTCACGAACTGACAGTCTAGTATCCTACGAGCAGTACTTC. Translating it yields CASSRTDSLVSYEQYF. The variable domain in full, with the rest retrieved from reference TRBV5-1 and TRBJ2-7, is KAGVTQTPRYLIKTRGQQVTLSCSPISGHRSVSWYQQTPGQGLQFLFEYFSETQRNKGNFPGRFSGRQFSNSRSEMNVSTLELGDSALYLCASSRTDSLVSYEQYFGPGTRLTVT.

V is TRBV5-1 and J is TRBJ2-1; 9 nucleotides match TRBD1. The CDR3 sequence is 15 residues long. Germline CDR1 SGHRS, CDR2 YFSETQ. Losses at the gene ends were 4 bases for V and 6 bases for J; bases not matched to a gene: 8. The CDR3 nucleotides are TGCGCCAGCAGCAGAAAACAGGGGGCGGGCAATGAGCAGTTCTTC. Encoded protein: CASSRKQGAGNEQFF. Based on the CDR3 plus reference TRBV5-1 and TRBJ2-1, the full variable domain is KAGVTQTPRYLIKTRGQQVTLSCSPISGHRSVSWYQQTPGQGLQFLFEYFSETQRNKGNFPGRFSGRQFSNSRSEMNVSTLELGDSALYLCASSRKQGAGNEQFFGPGTRLTVL.